The clone carrying this TCR beta chain was observed many times. The source of the sample is a study of spatial heterogeneity in lung cancer. TCRdb used MiXCR to reprocess the 5' RACE reads, holding one entry per CDR3 protein. Found here are tens of thousands of distinct CDR3 sequences, approximately 7.5% of them singletons; the top ten hold around a tenth. Unmatched junction bases numbered 9, after V lost 5 bases and J lost 4 bases. This CDR3 is built from 16 residues. Per germline, CDR1 SGHVS and CDR2 FNYEAQ. The sample's time point: blood at routine non-recurrence follow-up after resection. The sequenced sample was PBMCs, obtained at follow-up. The chain couples TRBV7-6 to TRBJ2-1; TRBD2 agrees at 9 bases. This TCR was sampled from a male donor with early-stage non-small cell lung cancer. Here the CDR3 DNA reads TGTGCCAGCAGCCCGTTAGCGGGGGTGAGGTACAATGAGCAGTTCTTC. Its protein is CASSPLAGVRYNEQFF.